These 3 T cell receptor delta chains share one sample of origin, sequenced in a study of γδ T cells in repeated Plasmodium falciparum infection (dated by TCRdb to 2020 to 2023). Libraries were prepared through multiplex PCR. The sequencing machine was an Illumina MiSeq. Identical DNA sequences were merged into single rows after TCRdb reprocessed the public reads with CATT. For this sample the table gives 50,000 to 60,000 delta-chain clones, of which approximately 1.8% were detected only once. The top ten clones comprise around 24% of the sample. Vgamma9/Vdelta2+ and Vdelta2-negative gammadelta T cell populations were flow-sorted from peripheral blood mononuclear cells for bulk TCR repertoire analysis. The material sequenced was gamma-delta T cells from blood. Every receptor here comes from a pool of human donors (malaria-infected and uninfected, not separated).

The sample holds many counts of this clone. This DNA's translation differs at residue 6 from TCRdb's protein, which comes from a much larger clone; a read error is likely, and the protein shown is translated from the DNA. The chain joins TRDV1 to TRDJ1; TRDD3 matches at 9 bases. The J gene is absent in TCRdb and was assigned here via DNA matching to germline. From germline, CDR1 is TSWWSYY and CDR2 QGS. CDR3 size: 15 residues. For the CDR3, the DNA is TGTGCTCTTGGGGAGGCACTGGGGGACACTGATAAACTCATCTTT. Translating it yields CALGEALGDTDKLIF.

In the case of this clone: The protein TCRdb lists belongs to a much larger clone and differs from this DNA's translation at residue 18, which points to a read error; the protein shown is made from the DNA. In DNA, the CDR3 is TGTGCCTTCCTTCCCTCCTCCTTCATACTGGGGGATATCGCGGGAAACGATATACTCATCTTT. Translated, it gives CAFLPSSFILGDIAGNDILIF. The chain couples TRDV3 to TRDJ1; 11 bases align to TRDD3. TCRdb gives no J gene; it was assigned here by matching the DNA to germline. In germline, CDR1 is TVYSNPD, CDR2 GDNSRS (reference sequence). This CDR3 comprises 21 residues.

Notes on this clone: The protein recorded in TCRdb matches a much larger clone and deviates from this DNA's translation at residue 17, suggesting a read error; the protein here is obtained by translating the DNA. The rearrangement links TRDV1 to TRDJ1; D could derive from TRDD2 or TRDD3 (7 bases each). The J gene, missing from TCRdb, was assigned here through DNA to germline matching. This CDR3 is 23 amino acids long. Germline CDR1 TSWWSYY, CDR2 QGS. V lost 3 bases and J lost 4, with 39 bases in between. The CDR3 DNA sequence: TGTGCTCTTGGGGACACCTTACAGTTTTCCTACGTCCGGGGGATCGTAGCTTACGATAAACTCATCTTT. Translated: CALGDTLQFSYVRGIVAYDKLIF.